The 15 T cell receptor beta chains listed next were all sequenced from one sample in a study of CD8 T cells in ankylosing spondylitis. TCRdb itself ran the 5' RACE reads through MiXCR, one entry per CDR3 protein. The sample lists fewer than 200,000 distinct CDR3 sequences; over 15% were seen once. Sequences were obtained from blood, either unsorted or a sorted T cell fraction (not recorded which). The receptors come from a male donor aged 5 to 29 with ankylosing spondylitis or in good health (not recorded which).

This clonotype was recorded at least ten times. V is TRBV7-9 and J is TRBJ2-1, with a possible D match to TRBD1 (5 bases). The V end was cut by 5 bases, the J end by 6 bases, with 11 bases between. The CDR3 is 13 residues long. CDR1 is SEHNR, CDR2 FQNEAQ, per germline (reference sequence). CDR3 nucleotides: TGTGCCAGCAGCCAGGAGACAGTCAATGAGCAGTTCTTC. Translation gives CASSQETVNEQFF.

The V gene is TRBV7-2, the J gene TRBJ2-5; D may be TRBD1 (5 bases). The CDR3 sequence is 11 residues long. Germline V gene data show CDR1 as SGHTA and CDR2 as FQGNSA. Trimming left V 7 bases short and J 3 bases short, with 6 bases between. This CDR3 reads CASKTEETQYF. The CDR3, as DNA: TGTGCCAGCAAGACAGAAGAGACCCAGTACTTC.

This clonotype has ten or more counts. V and J are TRBV4-3 and TRBJ2-3; a possible D gene is TRBD1 (6 bases). CDR1 is LGHNA, CDR2 YSLEER, per germline. V gave up 2 bases and J gave up 6 bases, with 15 bases separating them. CDR3 length: 15 residues. The chain's CDR3 is CASSQSHNRVDTQYF. CDR3 bases: TGCGCCAGCAGCCAATCCCATAACAGGGTGGATACGCAGTATTTT.

The chain recombines TRBV23-1 with TRBJ2-1; tentatively, D is TRBD1 (6 bases). TRBV23-1 is an ORF for which the function is uncertain. The CDR3 loop spans 13 amino acids. The germline V and J ends were trimmed by 3 bases and 16 bases, with 19 bases remaining between them. This CDR3 is CASSQRGQKIAFF. CDR3 nucleotides: TGCGCCAGCAGTCAGCGAGGACAGAAGATAGCCTTCTTC.

This clonotype was detected many times. This rearrangement joins TRBV16 to TRBJ1-1, with unresolved D. Trimming cost V 5 bases and J 6 bases, with 7 bases left between them. Germline V gives CDR1 KGHSY, CDR2 FQNENV. The CDR3 is 11 residues long. The CDR3 here is CASSAVAEAFF. CDR3 sequence (DNA): TGTGCCAGCAGCGCCGTGGCTGAAGCTTTCTTT. The full variable domain, rest sourced from reference TRBV16 and TRBJ1-1, is GEEVAQTPKHLVRGEGQKAKLYCAPIKGHSYVFWYQQVLKNEFKFLISFQNENVFDETGMPKERFSAKCLPNSPCSLEIQATKLEDSAVYFCASSAVAEAFFGQGTRLTVV.

This clonotype was counted many times. This sequence joins TRBV20-1 and TRBJ2-1; D perhaps matches TRBD1 (6 bases). CDR1 is DFQATT and CDR2 is SNEGSKA in the germline V gene (reference sequence). The CDR3 runs 16 residues. V lost 0 bases, J lost 0 bases, and 12 bases lay in between. The CDR3 sequence: CSARDFRGSSYNEQFF. CDR3 coding DNA: TGCAGTGCTAGAGATTTCAGGGGCAGCTCCTACAATGAGCAGTTCTTC.

The chain recombines TRBV20-1 with TRBJ1-5; 8 bases agree with TRBD1. Germline CDR1 reads DFQATT; CDR2 reads SNEGSKA (reference sequence). V lost 2 bases, J lost 2 bases, and 11 bases stayed unmatched. The CDR3 consists of 17 residues. In DNA form, the CDR3 reads TGCAGTGCTAGAACTGTTAAGACAGGGGTGGGCAATCAGCCCCAGCATTTT. It codes for CSARTVKTGVGNQPQHF.

This clonotype has at least ten counts. V gene TRBV6-6 combines with J gene TRBJ2-5; tentative D call: TRBD2 (6 bases). Trimming left V 6 bases short and J 0 bases short, with 14 bases between. Germline loops: CDR1 MNHNY, CDR2 SVGAGI (reference sequence). The CDR3 totals 15 residues. This CDR3 reads CASSPGTSYQETQYF. The CDR3 DNA reads as TGTGCCAGCAGCCCTGGGACTTCGTACCAAGAGACCCAGTACTTC.

This clonotype was seen many times. The chain has TRBV7-2 and TRBJ2-5, with 7 bases fitting TRBD1. Germline CDR1 is SGHTA and CDR2 is FQGNSA. The CDR3 extends over 13 amino acids. V dropped 5 bases and J dropped 4; count of bases not matched to a gene: 4. As DNA, the CDR3 is TGTGCCAGCAGCAGAGGGGGCCGAGAGACCCAGTACTTC. Translating gives CASSRGGRETQYF.

This clonotype occurred many times. The gene calls are TRBV16 and TRBJ2-7; 7 bases map to TRBD1. The CDR3 has 16 amino acids. The germline V gene has CDR1 KGHSY and CDR2 FQNENV. V was pared by 1 base and J by 2 bases, with 8 bases of the junction left unmatched. The CDR3 DNA reads TGTGCCAGCAGCCAATTGGCCGTTCAGGGGGCCTACGAGCAGTACTTC. As protein: CASSQLAVQGAYEQYF.

V gene TRBV12-3 or TRBV12-4 combines with J gene TRBJ2-5; 12 bases agree with TRBD2. The CDR3 length is 16 residues. V lost 5 bases to trimming and J lost 0 bases; unmatched junction nucleotides: 4. The CDR3 loop reads CASSPRLAGDQETQYF. DNA for the CDR3: TGTGCCAGCAGTCCACGACTAGCGGGAGACCAAGAGACCCAGTACTTC.

This clonotype was seen a few times. This chain links TRBV10-3 with TRBJ2-7, with 14 bases lining up with TRBD2. Germline assignment: CDR1 ENHRY and CDR2 SYGVKD. The CDR3 spans 20 residues. V trimming: 6 bases; J trimming: 3 bases; junction bases outside the gene matches: 19. CDR3 coding DNA: TGTGCCATCAGAAAACATCCGGGACTAGCGGGAGACGCGGTGGACTACGAGCAGTACTTC. As protein: CAIRKHPGLAGDAVDYEQYF.

J is TRBJ2-1 and V is TRBV7-2; D uncertain. The CDR3 totals 13 residues. The germline V and J ends were trimmed by 0 bases and 9 bases, with 9 bases remaining between them. Per the germline V gene, CDR1 is SGHTA and CDR2 is FQGNSA. The CDR3 DNA follows: TGTGCCAGCAGCTTAGCCCCGCCGGGTGAGCAGTTCTTC. This gives the protein CASSLAPPGEQFF.

The table lists this clonotype with many counts. The chain carries TRBV9 and TRBJ2-2; no reliable D call. The germline gives CDR1 SGDLS, CDR2 YYNGEE. The CDR3 runs 14 residues. The V and J ends lost 3 bases and 5 bases respectively, with 11 bases between them. The chain's CDR3 is CASSGPQGTGELFF. The DNA for the CDR3 is TGTGCCAGCAGCGGCCCACAAGGGACCGGGGAGCTGTTTTTT. The whole variable domain, filled in from reference TRBV9 and TRBJ2-2, reads DSGVTQTPKHLITATGQRVTLRCSPRSGDLSVYWYQQSLDQGLQFLIQYYNGEERAKGNILERFSAQQFPDLHSELNLSSLELGDSALYFCASSGPQGTGELFFGEGSRLTVL.

This chain joins TRBV7-9 and TRBJ1-2; tentatively, D is TRBD1 (5 bases). Germline V CDR1 and CDR2: SEHNR, FQNEAQ (reference sequence). The CDR3 has 16 amino acids. Trimming removed 3 bases from V and 6 bases from J, with 20 bases in between. CDR3 amino acids: CASSFGYGGGKDGYTF. The CDR3 nucleotides are TGTGCCAGCAGCTTTGGTTATGGGGGAGGAAAGGATGGCTACACCTTC.